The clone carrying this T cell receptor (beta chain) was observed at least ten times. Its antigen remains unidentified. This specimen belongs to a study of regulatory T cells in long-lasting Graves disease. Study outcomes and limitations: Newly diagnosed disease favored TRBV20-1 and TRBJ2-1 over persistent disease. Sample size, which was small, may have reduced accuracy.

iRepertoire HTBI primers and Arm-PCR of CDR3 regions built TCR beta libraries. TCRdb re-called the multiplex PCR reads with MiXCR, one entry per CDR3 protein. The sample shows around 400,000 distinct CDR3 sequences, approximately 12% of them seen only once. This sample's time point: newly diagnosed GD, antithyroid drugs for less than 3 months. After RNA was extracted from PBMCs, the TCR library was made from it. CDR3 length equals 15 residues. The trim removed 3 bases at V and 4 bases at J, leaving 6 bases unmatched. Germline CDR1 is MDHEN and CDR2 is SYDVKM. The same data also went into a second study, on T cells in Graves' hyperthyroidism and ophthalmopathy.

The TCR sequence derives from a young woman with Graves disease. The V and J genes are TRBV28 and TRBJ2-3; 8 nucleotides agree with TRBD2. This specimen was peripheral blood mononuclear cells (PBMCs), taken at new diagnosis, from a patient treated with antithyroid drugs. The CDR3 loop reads CASSFLAGGADTQYF. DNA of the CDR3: TGTGCCAGCAGTTTCCTAGCGGGCGGGGCAGATACGCAGTATTTT.